This TCR beta chain was observed in a study of T cells in Graves' hyperthyroidism and ophthalmopathy. TCR beta CDR3 regions were amplified from RNA. TCR CDR3 underwent first-round RT-PCR with the HTBI primer set. TCRdb re-analysed the multiplex PCR reads in MiXCR, keeping a single row per CDR3 protein. The sample contains about 400,000 distinct CDR3 sequences, 15% of which appear only once. This CDR3 has 13 amino acids. Germline V lookup: CDR1 KGHSH, CDR2 LQKENI. The V end lost 3 bases, the J end lost 11 bases, and 16 bases lay between the germline ends. Study-level results: Blood held most thyroid clonotypes expanded above 0.001 frequency.

Note on this clonotype: The antigen is not known.

Sample: blood. V is TRBV18 and J is TRBJ1-1, with D tentatively TRBD1 (6 bases). This TCR was sampled from a woman in her 30s with Graves' hyperthyroidism. CDR3 loop: CASSPDQQGPAFF. The CDR3 DNA reads as TGTGCCAGCTCACCGGACCAACAGGGTCCGGCTTTCTTT.